Listed here are 10 T cell receptor beta chains from one sample, sequenced in a study of shared clonotypes between healthy human individuals (TCRdb year 2020). Receptor libraries were prepared by the immunoSEQ multiplex PCR assay. The source is immuneACCESS, and TCRdb retained only in-frame sequences with V and J called. Part of the clones is not carried over; for the studies checked, unresolved V genes explain less than half of this, and the remainder is unexplained. This sample comprises about 680,000 clones, roughly 72% of them detected only once. The ten top clones hold 1.5% to 2% of the sample. Source material: memory CD4+ T cells sorted from blood. Explained via the paper, the cell subset or site label denotes: CD45RA-negative fraction. These receptors originate from a woman in her 30s in good health.

The V and J genes are TRBV28 and TRBJ2-1; D is unresolved. From germline, CDR1 is MDHEN and CDR2 SYDVKM. Trimming removed 5 bases at V and 3 bases at J, with 14 bases between. The CDR3 sequence is 15 residues long. DNA for the CDR3: TGTGCCAGCAGTATATACAACCCTGGCTACAATGAGCAGTTCTTC. Protein: CASSIYNPGYNEQFF.

This clone was observed a handful of times. V gene TRBV19 combines with J gene TRBJ2-2; the match to TRBD2 covers 9 bases. Germline CDR1 and CDR2: LNHDA and SQIVND (reference sequence). Trimming at V came to 3 bases and at J to 6 bases, leaving 5 bases not matched to a gene. The CDR3 length is 15 residues. CDR3 in DNA: TGTGCCAGTAGTATCGCGGGAGGGTGGTCCGGGGAGCTGTTTTTT. Its protein is CASSIAGGWSGELFF. The full variable domain, with the rest looked up from reference TRBV19 and TRBJ2-2, is DGGITQSPKYLFRKEGQNVTLSCEQNLNHDAMYWYRQDPGQGLRLIYYSQIVNDFQKGDIAEGYSVSREKKESFPLTVTSAQKNPTAFYLCASSIAGGWSGELFFGEGSRLTVL.

The gene calls are TRBV10-3 and TRBJ2-3, with no clear D. The ends were cut back, 6 bases at V and 6 bases at J, with 10 bases in the middle. Germline V gives CDR1 ENHRY, CDR2 SYGVKD. This CDR3 spans 12 amino acids. In DNA, the CDR3 is TGTGCCATCAGCGACCCTTCGGATACGCAGTATTTT. This sequence encodes CAISDPSDTQYF.

This chain uses TRBV2 with TRBJ2-3, with D perhaps TRBD1 (7 bases). V dropped 8 bases and J dropped 1 base, with 16 bases sitting between them. Germline CDR1 SNHLY, CDR2 FYNNEI. The CDR3 length is 15 residues. The CDR3 spells CASGRQGGGTDTQYF. The CDR3 DNA follows: TGTGCCAGCGGGAGACAGGGCGGGGGCACAGATACGCAGTATTTT.

As concerns this clone: A single base separates this from a much larger clone, so it may be a read error. The same CDR3 also results from other DNA sequences found in this sample. The chain has TRBV5-1 and TRBJ2-2, with 7 nucleotides matching TRBD1. Germline CDR1 reads SGHRS; CDR2 reads YFSETQ. The CDR3 consists of 15 residues. J gave up 1 base and V 3 bases, and 3 bases lay outside the gene matches. CDR3 residues: CASSSGTENTGELFF. The CDR3 region has the DNA TGCGCCAGCAGCTCAGGGACAGAGAACACCGGGGAGCTGTTTTTT. The full variable domain, completed using reference TRBV5-1 and TRBJ2-2, is KAGVTQTPRYLIKTRGQQVTLSCSPISGHRSVSWYQQTPGQGLQFLFEYFSETQRNKGNFPGRFSGRQFSNSRSEMNVSTLELGDSALYLCASSSGTENTGELFFGEGSRLTVL.

This chain joins TRBV19 and TRBJ2-2; D is perhaps TRBD1 (6 bases). The length of the CDR3 is 16 residues. CDR1 and CDR2 (germline): LNHDA, SQIVND (reference sequence). The V end lost 1 base, the J end lost 5 bases, and 14 bases lay between the germline ends. CDR3 bases: TGTGCCAGTAGTATAGGACAGGTTAAGGGGACCGGGGAGCTGTTTTTT. Its translation is CASSIGQVKGTGELFF. Complete variable domain (other parts from reference TRBV19 and TRBJ2-2): DGGITQSPKYLFRKEGQNVTLSCEQNLNHDAMYWYRQDPGQGLRLIYYSQIVNDFQKGDIAEGYSVSREKKESFPLTVTSAQKNPTAFYLCASSIGQVKGTGELFFGEGSRLTVL.

The V gene is TRBV28, the J gene TRBJ2-7, with D tentatively TRBD1 (6 bases). CDR3 length: 17 residues. CDR1 is MDHEN and CDR2 is SYDVKM in the germline V gene. V was clipped by 1 base and J by 3 bases, with 19 bases between them. The chain's CDR3 is CASSLSSGAPRIYEQYF. The CDR3 nucleotides read TGTGCCAGCAGTTTATCGTCAGGGGCCCCCCGGATCTACGAGCAGTACTTC.

J is TRBJ1-1 and V is TRBV6-5; D is undetermined. The germline V and J ends were trimmed by 4 bases and 7 bases, with 7 bases remaining between them. This CDR3 is 11 amino acids long. Germline CDR1 reads MNHEY; CDR2 reads SVGAGI. CDR3 protein: CASSSGDEAFF. The CDR3 bases are TGTGCCAGCAGTTCTGGGGATGAAGCTTTCTTT.

V and J are TRBV30 and TRBJ2-1; 11 nucleotides match TRBD2. The CDR3 has 18 amino acids. Losses at the gene ends were 4 bases for V and 1 base for J; bases not matched to a gene: 12. Germline values: CDR1 GTSNPN, CDR2 SVGIG (reference sequence). CDR3 DNA sequence: TGTGCCTGGACCCTAGCGGGAGGTGCATTGGGATCCTACAATGAGCAGTTCTTC. Translated: CAWTLAGGALGSYNEQFF.

The genes are TRBV7-2 and TRBJ2-3; TRBD2 aligns across 9 bases. CDR3 length: 14 residues. Trimming removed 4 bases from V and 5 bases from J; junction bases left unmatched: 4. CDR1 and CDR2 (germline): SGHTA, FQGNSA. In DNA form, the CDR3 reads TGTGCCAGCAGCTCGCGGGAGGGTGGAGATACGCAGTATTTT. This encodes CASSSREGGDTQYF.